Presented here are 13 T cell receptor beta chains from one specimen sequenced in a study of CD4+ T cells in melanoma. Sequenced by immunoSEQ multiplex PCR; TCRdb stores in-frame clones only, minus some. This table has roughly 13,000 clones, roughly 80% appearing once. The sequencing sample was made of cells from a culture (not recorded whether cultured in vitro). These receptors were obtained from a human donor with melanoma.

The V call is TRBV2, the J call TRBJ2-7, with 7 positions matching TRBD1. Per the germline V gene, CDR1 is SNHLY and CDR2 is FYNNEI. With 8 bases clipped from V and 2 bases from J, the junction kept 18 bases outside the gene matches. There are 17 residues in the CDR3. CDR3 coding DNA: TGTGCCAGCCAGTACAGGGGCCCGTCCTGGGACCCCTACGAGCAGTACTTC. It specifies CASQYRGPSWDPYEQYF.

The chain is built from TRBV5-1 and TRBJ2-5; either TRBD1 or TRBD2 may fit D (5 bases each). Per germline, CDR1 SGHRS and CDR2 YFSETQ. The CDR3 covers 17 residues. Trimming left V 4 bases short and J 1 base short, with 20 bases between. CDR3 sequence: CASSAGTDAALQETQYF. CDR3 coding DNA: TGCGCCAGCAGCGCCGGGACGGACGCCGCACTCCAAGAGACCCAGTACTTC.

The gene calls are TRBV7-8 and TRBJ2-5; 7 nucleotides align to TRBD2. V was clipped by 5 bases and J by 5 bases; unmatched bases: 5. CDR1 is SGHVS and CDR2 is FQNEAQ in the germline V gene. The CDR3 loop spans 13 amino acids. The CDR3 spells CASSMLGGETQYF. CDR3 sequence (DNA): TGTGCCAGCAGCATGCTGGGAGGGGAGACCCAGTACTTC.

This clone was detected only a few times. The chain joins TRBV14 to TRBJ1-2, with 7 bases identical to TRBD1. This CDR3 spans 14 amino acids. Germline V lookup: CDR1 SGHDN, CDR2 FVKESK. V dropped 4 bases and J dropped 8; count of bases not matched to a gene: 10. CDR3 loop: CASSPQQGIGGYTF. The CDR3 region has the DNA TGTGCCAGCAGCCCACAACAGGGGATCGGAGGCTACACCTTC.

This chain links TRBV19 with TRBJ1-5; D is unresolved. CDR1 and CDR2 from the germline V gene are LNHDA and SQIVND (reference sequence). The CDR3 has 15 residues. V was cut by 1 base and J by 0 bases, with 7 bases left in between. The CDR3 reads CASSIGTISNQPQHF. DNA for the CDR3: TGTGCCAGTAGTATAGGAACAATTAGCAATCAGCCCCAGCATTTT. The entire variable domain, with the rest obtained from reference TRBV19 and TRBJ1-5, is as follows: DGGITQSPKYLFRKEGQNVTLSCEQNLNHDAMYWYRQDPGQGLRLIYYSQIVNDFQKGDIAEGYSVSREKKESFPLTVTSAQKNPTAFYLCASSIGTISNQPQHFGDGTRLSIL.

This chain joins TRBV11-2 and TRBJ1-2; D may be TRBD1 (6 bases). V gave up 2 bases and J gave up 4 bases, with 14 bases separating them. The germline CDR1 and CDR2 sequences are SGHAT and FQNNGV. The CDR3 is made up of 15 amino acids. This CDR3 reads CASSLTGQGGYGYTF. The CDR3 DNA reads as TGTGCCAGCAGCTTAACGGGGCAAGGGGGCTATGGCTACACCTTC.

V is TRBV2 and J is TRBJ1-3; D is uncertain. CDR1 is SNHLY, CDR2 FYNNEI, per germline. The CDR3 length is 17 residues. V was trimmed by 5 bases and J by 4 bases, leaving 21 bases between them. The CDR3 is CASSLFERATRGNTIYF. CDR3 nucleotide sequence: TGTGCCAGCAGTCTGTTCGAGCGCGCCACGCGGGGAAACACCATATATTTT.

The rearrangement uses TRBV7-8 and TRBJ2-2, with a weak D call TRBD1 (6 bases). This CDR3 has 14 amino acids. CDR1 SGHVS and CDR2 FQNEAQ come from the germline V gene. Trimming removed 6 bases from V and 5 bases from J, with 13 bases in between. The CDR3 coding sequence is TGTGCCAGCAGGCAGGGTCAGGGGACCGGGGAGCTGTTTTTT. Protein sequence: CASRQGQGTGELFF.

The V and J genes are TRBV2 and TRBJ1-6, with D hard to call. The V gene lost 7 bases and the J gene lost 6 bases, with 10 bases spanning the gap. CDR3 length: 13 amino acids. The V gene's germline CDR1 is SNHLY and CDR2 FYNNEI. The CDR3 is CASKVGINSPLHF. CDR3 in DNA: TGTGCCAGCAAAGTCGGAATTAATTCACCCCTCCACTTT.

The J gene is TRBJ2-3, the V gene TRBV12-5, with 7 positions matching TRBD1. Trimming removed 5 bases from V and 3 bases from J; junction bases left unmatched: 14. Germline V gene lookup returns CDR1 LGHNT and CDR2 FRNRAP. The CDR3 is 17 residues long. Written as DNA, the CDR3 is TGTGCTAGTGGTCTTGGGACAGCCGGAGCTCGAACAGATACGCAGTATTTT. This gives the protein CASGLGTAGARTDTQYF.

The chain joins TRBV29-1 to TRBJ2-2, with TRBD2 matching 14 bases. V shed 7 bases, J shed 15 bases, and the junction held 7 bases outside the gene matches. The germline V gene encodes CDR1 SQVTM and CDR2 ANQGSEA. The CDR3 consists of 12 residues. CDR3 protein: CSGRTSGGSVFF. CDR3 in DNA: TGCAGCGGCCGGACTAGCGGGGGGTCGGTGTTTTTT.

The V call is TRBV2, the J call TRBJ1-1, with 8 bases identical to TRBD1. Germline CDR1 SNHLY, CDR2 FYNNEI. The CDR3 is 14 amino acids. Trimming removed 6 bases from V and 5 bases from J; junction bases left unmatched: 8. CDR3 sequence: CASSKQGVGTEAFF. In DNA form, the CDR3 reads TGTGCCAGCAGCAAACAGGGGGTTGGAACTGAAGCTTTCTTT.

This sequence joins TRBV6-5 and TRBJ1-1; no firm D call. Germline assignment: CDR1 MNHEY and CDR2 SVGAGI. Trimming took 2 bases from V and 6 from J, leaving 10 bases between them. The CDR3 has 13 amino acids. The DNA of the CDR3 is TGTGCCAGCAGTTACCCGGGGTTTTCTGAAGCTTTCTTT. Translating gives CASSYPGFSEAFF.